Sequencing of this T cell receptor (beta chain) was carried out in a study of T cell changes during pregnancy in multiple sclerosis. The germline V gene encodes CDR1 MDHEN and CDR2 SYDVKM. V was clipped by 4 bases and J by 7 bases; unmatched bases: 3. There are 13 residues in the CDR3. TCRdb keeps only in-frame clones here, not all; method: immunoSEQ multiplex PCR. Counted here are tens of thousands of clones, 93% occurring once; the ten biggest clones make up more than 1.5%. The source was peripheral blood, collected after pregnancy. This TCR was sampled from a female donor with multiple sclerosis, enrolled in a pregnancy study. The rearrangement joins TRBV28 to TRBJ2-1, with 8 bases lining up with TRBD2. CDR3 nucleotide sequence: TGTGCCAGCAGTTCCAGCGGGAGTAATGAGCAGTTCTTC. Its translation: CASSSSGSNEQFF.